This TCR beta chain derives from a study of CD8+ T cells in alopecia areata. Comment on this clone: The target antigen is unknown.

Germline V gives CDR1 SGHTA, CDR2 FQGTGA. This CDR3 contains 14 residues. The ends were cut back, 5 bases at V and 1 base at J, with 10 bases in the middle. Following RNA extraction, reverse transcription yielded cDNA that acted as the sequencing template. Profiling relied on immunoSEQ multiplex PCR, and the TCRdb table lists in-frame clones only, not all of them. The table records about 100,000 clones, approximately 63% of them present only once. Notes on the study in general: Patients shared TCRs less clearly than mice did, possibly owing to HLA. Sequenced scalp T cells also include alphabeta T cells resident in normal skin. Scalp lesions, especially in alopecia totalis/universalis, had higher clonality than normal scalp.

V gene TRBV7-3 combines with J gene TRBJ2-3, with D perhaps matching TRBD2 (5 bases). This TCR was recovered from a human donor in good health. Sequenced input: CD8+ T cells sorted from blood. CDR3 in amino acids: CASSKRTRTDTQYF. The CDR3 coding sequence is TGTGCCAGCAGCAAGAGGACTCGCACAGATACGCAGTATTTT.